This T cell receptor beta chain came from a study of T cells in Graves' hyperthyroidism and ophthalmopathy. Inclusion characteristics of ophthalmopathy patients comprised a Clinical Activity Score of at least 3, a NOSPECS grade of at least 4, and duration under 3 months. Every diagnosis used clinical symptoms, serum thyroxine and TRAb, thyroid ultrasound and orbital computed tomography. RNA transcripts yielded amplified TCR beta CDR3 regions. A first-round RT-PCR of the TCR CDR3 used the HTBI primer set. MiXCR, applied by TCRdb to the multiplex PCR reads, yields one record per CDR3 protein. The profile shows about 300,000 distinct CDR3 sequences, roughly 18% of them singletons. Germline loops: CDR1 WSHSY, CDR2 SAAADI. The CDR3 has 12 amino acids. The V end was cut by 3 bases, the J end by 13 bases, with 13 bases between.

The V gene is TRBV10-2, the J gene TRBJ2-1; D perhaps matches TRBD1 (6 bases). The clonotype was recovered from a man over 45 with Graves' ophthalmopathy. Sequenced: blood. The CDR3 nucleotides are TGCGCCAGCAGTGAAATGGTGGGGGCTCAGTTCTTC. Its translation is CASSEMVGAQFF.